These 11 T cell receptor beta chains originate from one sample sequenced in a study of cytomegalovirus exposure and HLA in healthy donors. The PCR used 60 Vbeta and 13 Jbeta primers. Sequencing was performed with immunoSEQ multiplex PCR; in TCRdb, only in-frame clones are kept and a portion is missing. The sample contains around 150,000 clones, over 60% of which appear only once. Source material: PBMCs. Receptors originate from a male donor in good health and CMV-seronegative.

The J gene is TRBJ1-1, the V gene TRBV18; a weak D match, TRBD1 (5 bases). The CDR3 is made up of 14 amino acids. CDR1 and CDR2 (germline): KGHSH, LQKENI. Trimming pared 4 bases from V and 0 bases from J, leaving 9 bases between. CDR3 sequence (DNA): TGTGCCAGCTCACTGCTGACAGTGAACACTGAAGCTTTCTTT. Its translation is CASSLLTVNTEAFF.

This clone was recorded only once. One junction end disagrees with the germline gene, perhaps due to a read error. The chain uses TRBV7-9 and TRBJ1-5; 7 positions match TRBD1. Germline CDR1 and CDR2: SEHNR and FQNEAQ (reference sequence). There are 14 residues in the CDR3. The DNA for the CDR3 is TGTTCCAGCAGCTTAGACAGGGGCAATCAGCCCCAGCATTTT. Translation gives CSSSLDRGNQPQHF.

This clone was picked up a small number of times. This CDR3 reads CASSLPGQDFMNTEAFF. CDR3 nucleotide sequence: TGTGCCAGCAGCTTACCGGGACAAGACTTTATGAACACTGAAGCTTTCTTT. The chain employs TRBV5-6 and TRBJ1-1; possibly TRBD1 for D (6 bases). The germline V gene has CDR1 SGHDT and CDR2 YYEEEE. This CDR3 is built from 17 residues. The germline V and J ends were trimmed by 2 bases and 0 bases, with 17 bases remaining between them. The full variable domain, in which reference TRBV5-6 and TRBJ1-1 provide the parts outside the CDR3, is DAGVTQSPTHLIKTRGQQVTLRCSPKSGHDTVSWYQQALGQGPQFIFQYYEEEERQRGNFPDRFSGHQFPNYSSELNVNALLLGDSALYLCASSLPGQDFMNTEAFFGQGTRLTVV.

This clone was observed a few times. The junction differs from germline at one of its ends, possibly a read error. This chain uses TRBV6-4 with TRBJ2-6, with 13 nucleotides matching TRBD2. The CDR3 has 18 amino acids. Germline values: CDR1 MRHNA, CDR2 SNTAGT. CDR3: CASTDGTSGVSGANVLTF. CDR3 bases: TGTGCCAGCACTGACGGGACTAGCGGGGTCTCTGGGGCCAACGTCCTGACTTTC.

The chain recombines TRBV6-1 with TRBJ1-2; the D gene is possibly TRBD1 (5 bases). Per germline, CDR1 MNHNS and CDR2 SASEGT. Trimming stripped 0 bases from V and 2 bases from J, with 7 bases between. The CDR3 is made up of 14 amino acids. As DNA, the CDR3 is TGTGCCAGCAGTGAAGCGAGACAGAACTATGGCTACACCTTC. It specifies CASSEARQNYGYTF.

The chain employs TRBV29-1 and TRBJ2-7, with a possible D match to TRBD2 (5 bases). Between the trimmed V and J ends, which lost 4 bases and 4 bases, there was a span of 14 bases. CDR1 is SQVTM, CDR2 ANQGSEA, per germline. The CDR3 runs to 13 residues. The CDR3 spells CSVGTEVRYEQYF. Here the CDR3 DNA reads TGCAGCGTTGGGACGGAGGTTAGATACGAGCAGTACTTC.

The chain has TRBV29-1 and TRBJ1-4, with a tentative D call TRBD1 (5 bases). The CDR3 sequence is 13 residues long. Germline V CDR1 and CDR2: SQVTM, ANQGSEA. V lost 6 bases, J lost 4 bases, and 12 bases lay in between. DNA of the CDR3: TGCAGCGTCTATCTCGACAGTAATGAAAAACTGTTTTTT. Amino acid sequence: CSVYLDSNEKLFF.

This chain joins TRBV6-5 and TRBJ2-3; D gene unclear. The germline V gene encodes CDR1 MNHEY and CDR2 SVGAGI. The CDR3 is 14 residues long. V shed 6 bases and J shed 2 bases, with 12 bases lying between them. The CDR3 DNA is TGTGCCAGCAGCCTCTTAAGAGACACAGATACGCAGTATTTT. Translation gives CASSLLRDTDTQYF.

The CDR3 spells CASRTGAGYGYTF. DNA for the CDR3: TGTGCCAGCAGGACAGGGGCGGGCTATGGCTACACCTTC. The V and J genes are TRBV6-1 and TRBJ1-2; 8 bases line up with TRBD1. CDR1 and CDR2 (germline): MNHNS, SASEGT. The CDR3 extends over 13 amino acids. V shed 6 bases, J shed 4 bases, and the junction held 4 bases outside the gene matches.

The chain combines TRBV7-6 with TRBJ1-4; D is unclear. Germline-derived CDR1 and CDR2 are SGHVS and FNYEAQ. Trimming removed 1 base at V and 7 bases at J, with 7 bases between. There are 13 residues in the CDR3. The CDR3 region has the DNA TGTGCCAGCAGCTTAGGGGAGGGTGAAAAACTGTTTTTT. This sequence encodes CASSLGEGEKLFF. The full variable domain, completed using reference TRBV7-6 and TRBJ1-4, is GAGVSQSPRYKVTKRGQDVALRCDPISGHVSLYWYRQALGQGPEFLTYFNYEAQQDKSGLPNDRFSAERPEGSISTLTIQRTEQRDSAMYRCASSLGEGEKLFFGSGTQLSVL.

This CDR3 reads CASSSGQGSSQPQHF. CDR3 nucleotide sequence: TGTGCCAGCAGTTCGGGACAGGGGTCCTCTCAGCCCCAGCATTTT. V and J are TRBV28 and TRBJ1-5; 10 bases line up with TRBD1. Germline V gene lookup returns CDR1 MDHEN and CDR2 SYDVKM. This CDR3 region has 15 residues. With 4 bases clipped from V and 6 bases from J, the junction kept 6 bases outside the gene matches.